This section outlines one T cell receptor beta chain sequence together with its context. Its specificity is not known. This sample is part of a study of early T cells in non-severe SARS-CoV-2 infection. For the study at large: Alpha and beta chains were unpaired, from unsorted whole-blood bulk RNA. Study conclusions and caveats: A preference for anti-spike CD8 responses marked VDJdb matching, which missed private and CD4 specificities.

The CDR3 loop spans 12 amino acids. Germline V CDR1 and CDR2: MNHEY, SVGAGI. V shed 6 bases and J shed 1 base, with 6 bases lying between them. Attachment of unique molecular identifiers was made to individual cDNA molecules. TCRdb independently ran MiXCR on the 5' RACE reads; one entry per CDR3 protein. The data contain 70,000 to 85,000 distinct CDR3 sequences, around 10% of them singletons. This chain uses TRBV6-5 with TRBJ2-5; no firm D call. The receptor was derived from an adult who was a healthcare worker with PCR-confirmed SARS-CoV-2 infection or an uninfected control (not recorded which). What was sequenced was whole blood. The CDR3 reads CASRATQETQYF. In nucleotides, the CDR3 is TGTGCCAGCAGGGCAACCCAAGAGACCCAGTACTTC.